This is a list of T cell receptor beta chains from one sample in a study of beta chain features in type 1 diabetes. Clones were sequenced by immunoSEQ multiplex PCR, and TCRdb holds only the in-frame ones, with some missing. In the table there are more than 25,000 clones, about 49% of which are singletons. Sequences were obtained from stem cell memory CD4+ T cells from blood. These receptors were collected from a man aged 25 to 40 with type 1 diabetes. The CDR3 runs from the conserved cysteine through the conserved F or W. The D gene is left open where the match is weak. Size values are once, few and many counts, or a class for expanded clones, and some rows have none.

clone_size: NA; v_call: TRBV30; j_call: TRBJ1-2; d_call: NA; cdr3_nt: TGTGCCTGGAGTGGGGACTCCTACCCCAACTATGGCTACACCTTC; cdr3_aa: CAWSGDSYPNYGYTF
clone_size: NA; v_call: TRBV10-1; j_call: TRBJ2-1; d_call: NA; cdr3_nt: TGCGCCAGCAGTGTGGACAGATTCAATGAGCAGTTCTTC; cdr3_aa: CASSVDRFNEQFF
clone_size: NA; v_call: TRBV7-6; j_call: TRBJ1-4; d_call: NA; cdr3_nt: TGTGCCAGCAGCGCAGAAAGGGGCAGGGTCCCTGGGGATGAAAAACTGTTTTTT; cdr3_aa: CASSAERGRVPGDEKLFF
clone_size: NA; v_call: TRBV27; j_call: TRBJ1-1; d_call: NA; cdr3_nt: TGTGCCAGCAGTTACGGACAGAAAAACACTGAAGCTTTCTTT; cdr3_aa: CASSYGQKNTEAFF
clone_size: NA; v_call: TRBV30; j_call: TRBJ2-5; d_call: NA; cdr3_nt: TGTGCCTGGAGTCGCAGTTTCCAAGAGACCCAGTACTTC; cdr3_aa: CAWSRSFQETQYF
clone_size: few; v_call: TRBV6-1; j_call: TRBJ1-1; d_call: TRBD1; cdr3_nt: TGTGCCAGCACTGGGACAGGGGGCGCGATTACTGAAGCTTTCTTT; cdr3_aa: CASTGTGGAITEAFF
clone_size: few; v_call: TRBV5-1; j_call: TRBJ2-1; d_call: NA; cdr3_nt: TGCGCCAGCAGCCCTAGCAGGTACAATGAGCAGTTCTTC; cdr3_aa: CASSPSRYNEQFF
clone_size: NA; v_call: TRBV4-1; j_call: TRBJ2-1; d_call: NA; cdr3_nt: TGCGCCAGCAGCCAAGCCGTCCAGGTCCCGGCGAGAGAGCAGTTCTTC; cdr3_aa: CASSQAVQVPAREQFF
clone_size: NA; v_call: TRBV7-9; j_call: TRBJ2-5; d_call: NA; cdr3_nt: TGTGCCAGCAGCCGGACAGCAAACCAAGAGACCCAGTACTTC; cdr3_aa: CASSRTANQETQYF
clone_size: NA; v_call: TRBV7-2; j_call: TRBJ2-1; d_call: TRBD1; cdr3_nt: TGTGCCAGCGCCCGACAGGGGGCAGACAATGAGCAGTTCTTC; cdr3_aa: CASARQGADNEQFF
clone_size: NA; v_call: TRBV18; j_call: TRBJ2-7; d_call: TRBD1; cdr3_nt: TGTGCCAGCTCACTAACCGGGACAGGCGTTGAGCAGTACTTC; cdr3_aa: CASSLTGTGVEQYF
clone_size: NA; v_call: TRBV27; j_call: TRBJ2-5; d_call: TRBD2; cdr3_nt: TGTGCCAGCAGAAAAGAGGGACTAGGGGATGAGACCCAGTACTTC; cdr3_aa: CASRKEGLGDETQYF
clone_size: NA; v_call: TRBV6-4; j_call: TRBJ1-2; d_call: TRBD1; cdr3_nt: TGTGCCAGCAGTGAAGGGGGCCTGGACAGCCGGAGGGGCTACACCTTC; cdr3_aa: CASSEGGLDSRRGYTF
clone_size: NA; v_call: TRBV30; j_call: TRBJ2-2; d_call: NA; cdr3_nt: TGTGCCTGGAGCCAGGTCCCCGGGGAGCTGTTTTTT; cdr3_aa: CAWSQVPGELFF
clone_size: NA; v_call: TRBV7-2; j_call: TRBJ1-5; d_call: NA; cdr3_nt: TGTGCCAGCAGCTTATTTGGGCCAAGCAATCAGCCCCAGCATTTT; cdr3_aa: CASSLFGPSNQPQHF
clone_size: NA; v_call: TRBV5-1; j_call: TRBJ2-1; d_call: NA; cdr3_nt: TGCGCCAGCAGTTTTCTTAGCGGAGCCTACAATGAGCAGTTCTTC; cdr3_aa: CASSFLSGAYNEQFF
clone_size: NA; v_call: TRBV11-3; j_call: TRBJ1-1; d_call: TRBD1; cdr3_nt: TGTGCCAGCAGCTTAGGTACCGGGACAGGGGGAAACGGGAACACTGAAGCTTTCTTT; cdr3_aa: CASSLGTGTGGNGNTEAFF
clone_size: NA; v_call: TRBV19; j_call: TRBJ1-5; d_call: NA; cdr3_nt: TGTGCCAGCTGCCCAGGGGGCAATCAGCCCCAGCATTTT; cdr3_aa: CASCPGGNQPQHF
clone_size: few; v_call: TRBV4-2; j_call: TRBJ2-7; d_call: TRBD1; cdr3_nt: TGTGCCAGCAGCCGGGACAGCGAACCTTCAGAGCAGTACTTC; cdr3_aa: CASSRDSEPSEQYF
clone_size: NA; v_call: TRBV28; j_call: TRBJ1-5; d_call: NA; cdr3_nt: TGTGCCAGCACTAGCGGGGCCGTTCAGAATCAGCCCCAGCATTTT; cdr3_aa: CASTSGAVQNQPQHF
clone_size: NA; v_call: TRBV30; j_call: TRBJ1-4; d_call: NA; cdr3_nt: TGTGCCTGGAGTAGAAACATTAATGAAAAACTGTTTTTT; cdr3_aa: CAWSRNINEKLFF
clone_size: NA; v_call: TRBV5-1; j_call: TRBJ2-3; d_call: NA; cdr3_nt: TGCGCCAGCAGCCAGAAATCCCGCACAGATACGCAGTATTTT; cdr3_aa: CASSQKSRTDTQYF
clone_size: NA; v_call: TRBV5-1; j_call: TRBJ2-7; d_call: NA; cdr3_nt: TGCGCCAGCAGCCTCCGGGACACGTCCTACGAGCAGTACTTC; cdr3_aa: CASSLRDTSYEQYF
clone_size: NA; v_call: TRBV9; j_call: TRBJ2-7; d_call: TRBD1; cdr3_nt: TGTGCCAGCAGCCTAGGGACAGCCCCATCCTACGAGCAGTACTTC; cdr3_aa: CASSLGTAPSYEQYF
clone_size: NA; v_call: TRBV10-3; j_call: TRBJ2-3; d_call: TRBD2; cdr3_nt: TGTGCCATCAGTGGGCGGGGGGGCGGCGGAGATACGCAGTATTTT; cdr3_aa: CAISGRGGGGDTQYF
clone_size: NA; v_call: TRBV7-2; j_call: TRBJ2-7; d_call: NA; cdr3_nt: TGTGCCAGCAGCTTAACCTCCGATTCAAGAGCCTACGAGCAGTACTTC; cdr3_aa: CASSLTSDSRAYEQYF
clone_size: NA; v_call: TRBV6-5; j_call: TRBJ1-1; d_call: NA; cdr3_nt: TGTGCCAGCAGTTACTCGCAGGGAAACACTGAAGCTTTCTTT; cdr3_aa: CASSYSQGNTEAFF
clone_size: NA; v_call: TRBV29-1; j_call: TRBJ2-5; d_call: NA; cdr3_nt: TGCAGCGTTAAACCGGGCCAAGAGACCCAGTACTTC; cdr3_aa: CSVKPGQETQYF
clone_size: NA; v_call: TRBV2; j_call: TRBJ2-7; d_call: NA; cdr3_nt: TGTGCCAGCAGCAGCCTACAGGGTAACTCCTACGAGCAGTACTTC; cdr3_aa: CASSSLQGNSYEQYF
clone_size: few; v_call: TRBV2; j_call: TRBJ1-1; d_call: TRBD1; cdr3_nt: TGTGCCAGCAGTAAGGGACAGGGGAAGTTGCTGAACACTGAAGCTTTCTTT; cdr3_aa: CASSKGQGKLLNTEAFF
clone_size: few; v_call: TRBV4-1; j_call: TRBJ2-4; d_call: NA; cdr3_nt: TGCGCCAGCAGCCAAGAGCCGGGGGACATTCAGTACTTC; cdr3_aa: CASSQEPGDIQYF
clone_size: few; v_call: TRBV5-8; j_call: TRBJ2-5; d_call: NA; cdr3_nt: TGTGCCAGCAGTTACGGACAGTCCGAAGAGACCCAGTACTTC; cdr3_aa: CASSYGQSEETQYF
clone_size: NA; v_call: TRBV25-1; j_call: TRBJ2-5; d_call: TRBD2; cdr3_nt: TGTGCCAGCAGCCAGGGAGAAGCGGGAGTTGGTGAGCAGTACTTC; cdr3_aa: CASSQGEAGVGEQYF
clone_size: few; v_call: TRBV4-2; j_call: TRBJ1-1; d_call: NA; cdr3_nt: TGTGCCAGCAGCCAAGAAGGTCGGGCAGGGCCGGGCACTGAAGCTTTCTTT; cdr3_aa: CASSQEGRAGPGTEAFF
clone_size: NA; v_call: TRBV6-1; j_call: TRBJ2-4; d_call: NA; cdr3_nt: TGTGCCTGCACAGGGAAAAACATTCAGTACTTC; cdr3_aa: CACTGKNIQYF
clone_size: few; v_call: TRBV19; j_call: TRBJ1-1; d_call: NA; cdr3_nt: TGTGCCACCACACAGGGGAACACTGAAGCTTTCTTT; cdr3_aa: CATTQGNTEAFF
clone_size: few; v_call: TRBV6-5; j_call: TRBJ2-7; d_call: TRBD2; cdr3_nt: TGTGCCAGCAGCTCAGCGGGGGTTTCTTACGAGCAGTACTTC; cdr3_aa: CASSSAGVSYEQYF
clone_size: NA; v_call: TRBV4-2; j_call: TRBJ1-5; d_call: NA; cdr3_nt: TGTGCCAGCAGCCAAGAATGGCAGGCCCAATCCCCCCAGCATTTT; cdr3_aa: CASSQEWQAQSPQHF
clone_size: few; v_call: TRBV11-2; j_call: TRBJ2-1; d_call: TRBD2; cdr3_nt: TGTGCCAGCAGCTCTCTAGCGGGAGTTTGGAATGAGCAGTTCTTC; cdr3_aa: CASSSLAGVWNEQFF
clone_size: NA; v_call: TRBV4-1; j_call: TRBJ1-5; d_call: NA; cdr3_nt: TGCGCCAGCAGCCCCACCCCTAGACAGTTTAATCAGCCCCAGCATTTT; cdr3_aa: CASSPTPRQFNQPQHF
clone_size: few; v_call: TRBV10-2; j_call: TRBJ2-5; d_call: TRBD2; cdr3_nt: TGCGCCAGCACCGGTAGCGGGGGGGCGGAGACCCAGTACTTC; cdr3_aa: CASTGSGGAETQYF
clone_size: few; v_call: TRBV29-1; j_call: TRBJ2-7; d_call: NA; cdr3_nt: TGCAGCGCCCGGAGTCCCTCCTCCTACGAGCAGTACTTC; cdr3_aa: CSARSPSSYEQYF
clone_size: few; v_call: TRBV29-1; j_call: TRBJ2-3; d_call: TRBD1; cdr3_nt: TGCAGCGTTTACAGGGGACCTAGCACAGATACGCAGTATTTT; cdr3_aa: CSVYRGPSTDTQYF
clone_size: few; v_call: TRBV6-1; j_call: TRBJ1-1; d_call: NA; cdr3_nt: TGTGCCAGCAGTGAAGGGGGGCAATTCACCGAAGCTTTCTTT; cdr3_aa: CASSEGGQFTEAFF
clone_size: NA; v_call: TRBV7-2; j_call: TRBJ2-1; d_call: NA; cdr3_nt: TGTGCCAGCAGCTCGGACTCCTTTTCCTACAATGAGCAGTTCTTC; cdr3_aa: CASSSDSFSYNEQFF
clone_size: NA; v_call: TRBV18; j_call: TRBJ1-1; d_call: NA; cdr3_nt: TGTGCCAGCTCACCAGGCAGGGAGGGGAACACTGAAGCTTTCTTT; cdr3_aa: CASSPGREGNTEAFF
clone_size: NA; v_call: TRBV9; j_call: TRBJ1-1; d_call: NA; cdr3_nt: TGTGCCAGCAGCGTAGGGGGGGGCCCGAACACTGAAGCTTTCTTT; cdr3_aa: CASSVGGGPNTEAFF
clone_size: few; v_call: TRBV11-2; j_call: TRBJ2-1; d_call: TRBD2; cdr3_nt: TGTGCCAGCAGAGGAGCGGGGGCCCTCCTCAGGTCCTACAATGAGCAGTTCTTC; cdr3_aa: CASRGAGALLRSYNEQFF
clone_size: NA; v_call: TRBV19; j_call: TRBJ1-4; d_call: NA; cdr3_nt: TGTGCCAGTGGGAACAGGGATAATGAAAAACTGTTTTTT; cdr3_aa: CASGNRDNEKLFF
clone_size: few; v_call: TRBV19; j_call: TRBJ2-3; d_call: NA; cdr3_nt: TGTGCCAGTGGGGCATATACTAGCACAGATACGCAGTATTTT; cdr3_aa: CASGAYTSTDTQYF
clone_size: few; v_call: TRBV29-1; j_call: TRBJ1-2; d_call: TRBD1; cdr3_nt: TGCAGCGTGGACGGACAGGGCTTTTATGGCTACACCTTC; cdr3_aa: CSVDGQGFYGYTF
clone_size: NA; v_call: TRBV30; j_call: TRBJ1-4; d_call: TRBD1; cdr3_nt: TGTGCCTGGACCCGAAACGCAGGGGGCAACGAAAAACTGTTTTTT; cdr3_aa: CAWTRNAGGNEKLFF
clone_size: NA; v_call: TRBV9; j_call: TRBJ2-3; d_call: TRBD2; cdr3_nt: TGTGCCAGCAGCCCTCCGGGACTAGCGGGAACAGATACGCAGTATTTT; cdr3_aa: CASSPPGLAGTDTQYF
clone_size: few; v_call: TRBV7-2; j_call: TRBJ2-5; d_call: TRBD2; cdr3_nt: TGTGCCAGCAGCTTAGCGGCGGGGGACCAAGAGACCCAGTACTTC; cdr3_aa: CASSLAAGDQETQYF
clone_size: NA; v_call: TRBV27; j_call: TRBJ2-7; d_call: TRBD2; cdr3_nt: TGTGCCAGCAGTTTGGGGACTAGCTCCTACGAGCAGTACTTC; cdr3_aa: CASSLGTSSYEQYF
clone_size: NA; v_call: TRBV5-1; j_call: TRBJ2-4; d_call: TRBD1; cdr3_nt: TGCGCCAGCAGCCCGTGGACAGGGGATAAAAACATTCAGTACTTC; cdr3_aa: CASSPWTGDKNIQYF
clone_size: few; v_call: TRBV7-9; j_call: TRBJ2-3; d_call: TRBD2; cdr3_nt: TGTGCCAGCAGCCGTAGCGGGAGCCCCACAGATACGCAGTATTTT; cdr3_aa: CASSRSGSPTDTQYF
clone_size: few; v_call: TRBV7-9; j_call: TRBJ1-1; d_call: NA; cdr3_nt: TGTGCCAGCAGCCCTGGACAGCCTGTTGCTGAAGCTTTCTTT; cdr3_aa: CASSPGQPVAEAFF
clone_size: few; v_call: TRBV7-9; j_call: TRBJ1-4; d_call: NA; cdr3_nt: TGTGCCAGCAGCTTTTCACAGGGAAGGAATGAAAAACTGTTTTTT; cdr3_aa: CASSFSQGRNEKLFF